The present entry profiles one T cell receptor beta chain with its context. Trimming removed 5 bases at V and 0 bases at J, with 5 bases between. This CDR3 is 12 amino acids long. CDR1 is SGHRS and CDR2 is YFSETQ in the germline V gene. This record comes from a study of blood T cell repertoires in COVID-19. Study-level information: Sample material is recorded as cDNA or gDNA derived from T cells, B-cell-depleted T cells, or PBMCs.

The protocol was immunoSEQ multiplex PCR, while the TCRdb copy is restricted to in-frame clones and leaves out a portion. The table shows tens of thousands of clones, with roughly nine tenths occurring only once. The sequence came from a man in his fifties or sixties with acute or convalescent COVID-19. The genes are TRBV5-1 and TRBJ1-1, with D uncertain. Material for sequencing was peripheral blood. The DNA for the CDR3 is TGCGCCAGCAGGGAGGTGAACACTGAAGCTTTCTTT. Translated, it gives CASREVNTEAFF.